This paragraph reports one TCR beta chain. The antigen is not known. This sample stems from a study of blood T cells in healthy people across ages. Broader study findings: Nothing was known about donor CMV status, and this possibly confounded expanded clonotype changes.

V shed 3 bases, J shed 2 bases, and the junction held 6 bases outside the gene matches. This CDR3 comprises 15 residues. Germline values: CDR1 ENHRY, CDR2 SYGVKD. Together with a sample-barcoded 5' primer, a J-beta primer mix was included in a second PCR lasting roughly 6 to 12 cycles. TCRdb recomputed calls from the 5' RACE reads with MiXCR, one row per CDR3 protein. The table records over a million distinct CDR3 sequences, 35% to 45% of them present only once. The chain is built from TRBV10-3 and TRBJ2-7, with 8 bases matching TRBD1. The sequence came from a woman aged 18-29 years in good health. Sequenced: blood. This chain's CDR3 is CAISELGQAPYEQYF. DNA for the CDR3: TGTGCCATCAGTGAATTGGGACAGGCACCCTACGAGCAGTACTTC.